This T cell receptor (beta chain) comes out of a study of cytomegalovirus exposure and HLA in healthy donors. Study-level background: There were around 390 genotyped donors. Of these, 75% to 85% fell in the genetic ancestry cluster associated with self-reported Caucasian donors.

There are 15 residues in the CDR3. The V end was cut by 4 bases, the J end by 2 bases, with 12 bases between. Looked up from germline, CDR1 is LGHNA and CDR2 is YSLEER. Only one count was recorded for this clone. Donors consisted of healthy bone marrow donors. The PCR contained 60 Vbeta and 13 Jbeta primers. The protocol was immunoSEQ multiplex PCR, while the TCRdb copy is restricted to in-frame clones and leaves out a portion. The table has about 110,000 clones, approximately 76% seen once; the top ten hold about 2%. Sequences were obtained from PBMCs. This receptor was obtained from a man between 18 and 29 years old in good health and CMV-seronegative. The chain has TRBV4-3 and TRBJ2-1, with D uncertain. The CDR3 here is CASSLLGGTYNEQFF. DNA of the CDR3: TGCGCCAGCAGCCTCCTTGGCGGTACCTACAATGAGCAGTTCTTC.